The 17 T cell receptor beta chains listed next were all sequenced from one sample in a study of T cell responses to AZD1222 COVID-19 vaccine. The method was immunoSEQ multiplex PCR; TCRdb's version includes in-frame clones alone and lacks a portion of them. Among 140,000 to 150,000 clones, approximately 92% were seen once, and the ten largest hold about 1.5%. The sample was peripheral blood, taken on day 0 of AZD1222 vaccination. The receptors stem from an adult in good health.

This rearrangement joins TRBV9 to TRBJ1-2; possibly TRBD1 for D (5 bases). The germline V gene encodes CDR1 SGDLS and CDR2 YYNGEE. V was clipped by 4 bases and J by 3 bases, with 16 bases between them. The CDR3 is 15 residues long. The CDR3 sequence is CASSPAGVRDYGYTF. CDR3 nucleotide sequence: TGTGCCAGCAGCCCAGCGGGGGTAAGGGACTATGGCTACACCTTC.

This clone showed up just once. This chain uses TRBV6-5 with TRBJ1-1; D gene ambiguous. Trimming cost V 9 bases and J 3 bases, with 17 bases left between them. Germline V gives CDR1 MNHEY, CDR2 SVGAGI. This CDR3 has 14 amino acids. The CDR3 DNA reads as TGTGCCAGTGAATACAGAGAGGGCTACACTGAAGCTTTCTTT. Translated, it gives CASEYREGYTEAFF.

A word on this clone: Its ends do not fully match the called genes, so a read error is possible. J is TRBJ1-1 and V is TRBV11-3, with a weak D call TRBD1 (5 bases). This CDR3 region has 14 residues. Germline loops: CDR1 SGHNT, CDR2 YENEEA. CDR3 bases: TGTGCCAGCAGCTTAGATCAAATCAGGACACCCAAACCGTTT. It specifies CASSLDQIRTPKPF.

The chain's CDR3 is CASSPGQGNEKLFF. The CDR3 region has the DNA TGTGCCAGCAGTCCGGGACAGGGTAATGAAAAACTGTTTTTT. The V and J genes are TRBV27 and TRBJ1-4, with 9 bases lining up with TRBD1. The CDR3 contains 14 residues. J gave up 4 bases and V 5 bases, and 2 bases lay outside the gene matches. Germline V gene sequence: CDR1 MNHEY, CDR2 SMNVEV (reference sequence).

The table lists this clone with a few counts. The chain recombines TRBV12-3 or TRBV12-4 with TRBJ1-5; D uncertain. This CDR3 comprises 13 residues. V gave up 11 bases and J gave up 2 bases, with 13 bases separating them. The CDR3 bases are TGTGCCTCCCAGGATCCAGGCAATCAGCCCCAGCATTTT. Protein: CASQDPGNQPQHF.

CDR3 residues: CSASGGAGRDQETQYF. The CDR3 region has the DNA TGCAGCGCCAGTGGGGGGGCGGGGCGAGATCAAGAGACCCAGTACTTC. J is TRBJ2-5 and V is TRBV29-1, with D tentatively TRBD2 (7 bases). CDR1 SQVTM and CDR2 ANQGSEA come from the germline V gene. V was pared by 7 bases and J by 2 bases, with 23 bases between. CDR3 length: 16 amino acids.

This chain links TRBV5-1 with TRBJ1-1; D gene unclear. Trimming took 1 base from V and 0 from J, leaving 10 bases between them. Germline V lookup: CDR1 SGHRS, CDR2 YFSETQ. The CDR3 runs 15 residues. The CDR3, as DNA: TGCGCCAGCAGCTTGCTAACAGCCCTGAACACTGAAGCTTTCTTT. Translated: CASSLLTALNTEAFF.

The gene calls are TRBV5-6 and TRBJ1-1; D is ambiguous. The V end was cut by 0 bases, the J end by 4 bases, with 13 bases between. Germline V CDR1 and CDR2: SGHDT, YYEEEE. The CDR3 consists of 15 residues. The CDR3 sequence: CASSLVAGWSTEAFF. The CDR3 DNA is TGTGCCAGCAGCTTGGTAGCGGGGTGGAGCACTGAAGCTTTCTTT.

This chain links TRBV24-1 with TRBJ2-6; D perhaps matches TRBD2 (5 bases). This CDR3 comprises 16 residues. Trimming pared 4 bases from V and 0 bases from J, leaving 9 bases between. Germline CDR1 and CDR2: KGHDR and SFDVKD. The CDR3 sequence: CATSERESSGANVLTF. In DNA form, the CDR3 reads TGTGCCACCAGTGAAAGGGAGTCCTCTGGGGCCAACGTCCTGACTTTC.

The CDR3 bases are TGCGCCAGCAGCTCTGGTACAGGGGGCTACGCGAATTCACCCCTCCACTTT. It codes for CASSSGTGGYANSPLHF. The chain joins TRBV5-1 to TRBJ1-6; the match to TRBD1 covers 9 bases. The J segment lost 7 bases and the V segment lost 3 bases, leaving 11 bases of the junction unmatched. Germline assignment: CDR1 SGHRS and CDR2 YFSETQ. The CDR3 is 17 residues long. Combining the CDR3 with reference TRBV5-1 and TRBJ1-6 gives the whole variable domain KAGVTQTPRYLIKTRGQQVTLSCSPISGHRSVSWYQQTPGQGLQFLFEYFSETQRNKGNFPGRFSGRQFSNSRSEMNVSTLELGDSALYLCASSSGTGGYANSPLHFGNGTRLTVT.

The V call is TRBV4-1, the J call TRBJ1-1; no clear D. CDR1 MGHRA and CDR2 YSYEKL come from the germline V gene. V lost 0 bases and J 4 bases, leaving 12 bases between the germline ends. The CDR3 contains 15 residues. Here the CDR3 DNA reads TGCGCCAGCAGCCAAGAAGTGGCCGGCCCCACTGAAGCTTTCTTT. It encodes CASSQEVAGPTEAFF.

The V and J genes are TRBV14 and TRBJ1-4; D perhaps matches TRBD1 (6 bases). The CDR3 loop spans 15 amino acids. Germline loops: CDR1 SGHDN, CDR2 FVKESK. V lost 2 bases and J 8 bases, leaving 15 bases between the germline ends. CDR3 sequence (DNA): TGTGCCAGCAGCCAATACTTCAGGGGACGGGAAAAACTGTTTTTT. It yields the protein CASSQYFRGREKLFF.

V is TRBV7-9 and J is TRBJ1-2; no clear D. The CDR3 totals 13 residues. Per germline, CDR1 SEHNR and CDR2 FQNEAQ (reference sequence). Trimming removed 5 bases from V and 1 base from J, with 8 bases in between. The CDR3 DNA follows: TGTGCCAGCAGCAATACACTTAACTATGGCTACACCTTC. It is translated as CASSNTLNYGYTF.

In the case of this clone: This specimen includes other DNA sequences encoding the same CDR3. J is TRBJ1-2 and V is TRBV12-3 or TRBV12-4; no reliable D call. The germline V and J ends were trimmed by 3 bases and 4 bases, with 6 bases remaining between them. The CDR3 sequence is 12 residues long. The CDR3 protein is CASSFPRYGYTF. CDR3 DNA sequence: TGTGCCAGCAGTTTCCCTCGCTATGGCTACACCTTC.

The chain couples TRBV6-5 to TRBJ2-7, with 8 nucleotides matching TRBD2. After removal of 2 bases from V and 4 bases from J, the junction contained 7 bases not matched to a gene. This CDR3 has 15 residues. Germline V gene lookup returns CDR1 MNHEY and CDR2 SVGAGI. The CDR3 coding sequence is TGTGCCAGCAGTTACGGGGAAGGCGGGGGGTACGAGCAGTACTTC. Protein sequence: CASSYGEGGGYEQYF.

V is TRBV30 and J is TRBJ1-6; D unresolved. CDR3 size: 12 residues. V lost 2 bases and J lost 6, with 5 bases in between. The germline V gene has CDR1 GTSNPN and CDR2 SVGIG (reference sequence). The CDR3 sequence is CAWSFTNSPLHF. In DNA, the CDR3 is TGTGCCTGGAGTTTCACTAATTCACCCCTCCACTTT. Combining the CDR3 with reference TRBV30 and TRBJ1-6 gives the whole variable domain SQTIHQWPATLVQPVGSPLSLECTVEGTSNPNLYWYRQAAGRGLQLLFYSVGIGQISSEVPQNLSASRPQDRQFILSSKKLLLSDSGFYLCAWSFTNSPLHFGNGTRLTVT.

The V call is TRBV4-1, the J call TRBJ2-3; unclear D gene. Germline CDR1 reads MGHRA; CDR2 reads YSYEKL. The CDR3 runs 14 residues. V was clipped by 2 bases and J by 5 bases, with 11 bases between them. CDR3 residues: CASSQLTGQDTQYF. CDR3 coding DNA: TGCGCCAGCAGCCAACTGACCGGCCAAGATACGCAGTATTTT.